This TCR beta chain was sequenced during a study of cytomegalovirus exposure and HLA in healthy donors. Study-level information: An early data release held 79 million or so unique TCRs from HLA-typed donors.

The table lists this clone with a count of one. 60 Vbeta and 13 Jbeta primers were used in PCR. The repertoire was sequenced with immunoSEQ multiplex PCR; TCRdb's copy has only in-frame clones and lacks some. The sample shows approximately 110,000 clones, roughly 85% of them seen only once. The germline gives CDR1 MDHEN, CDR2 SYDVKM. V was shortened by 3 bases and J by 7 bases, with 18 bases between the two germline ends. There are 15 residues in the CDR3. This TCR was sampled from a woman between 40 and 55 years old in good health and CMV-seronegative. Sample: PBMCs. This chain links TRBV28 with TRBJ1-1; D is unclear. The CDR3 is CASSFPGREYGEAFF. CDR3 in DNA: TGTGCCAGCAGTTTCCCGGGTAGGGAGTATGGTGAAGCTTTCTTT.